This TCR beta chain was retrieved from a study of blood T cell repertoires in COVID-19. Study-level information: Acute and convalescent COVID-19 specimens originated in the United States, Italy and Spain. Sources were T cells, B-cell-depleted T cells, or PBMCs; the material itself was cDNA or gDNA.

The CDR3 consists of 12 residues. Germline-derived CDR1 and CDR2 are MDHEN and SYDVKM. After removal of 5 bases from V and 9 bases from J, the junction contained 4 bases not matched to a gene. In the original workflow: Estimated nucleated cell counts came from reference gene primer amplification. This table comes from immunoSEQ multiplex PCR, and its TCRdb copy is limited to in-frame clones, with some not included. The V and J calls and clone size come from that table; D and trimming were worked out from the DNA. The data show some 200,000 clones, about 89% seen once. The chain combines TRBV28 with TRBJ2-1, with 7 nucleotides matching TRBD2. The sequence came from a man aged 65 to 85 with acute or convalescent COVID-19. Sequencing was carried out using peripheral blood. The CDR3 sequence: CASSHTSAEQFF. In DNA form, the CDR3 reads TGTGCCAGCAGTCACACTAGCGCTGAGCAGTTCTTC. Drawing the rest from reference TRBV28 and TRBJ2-1, the complete variable domain is DVKVTQSSRYLVKRTGEKVFLECVQDMDHENMFWYRQDPGLGLRLIYFSYDVKMKEKGDIPEGYSVSREKKERFSLILESASTNQTSMYLCASSHTSAEQFFGPGTRLTVL.